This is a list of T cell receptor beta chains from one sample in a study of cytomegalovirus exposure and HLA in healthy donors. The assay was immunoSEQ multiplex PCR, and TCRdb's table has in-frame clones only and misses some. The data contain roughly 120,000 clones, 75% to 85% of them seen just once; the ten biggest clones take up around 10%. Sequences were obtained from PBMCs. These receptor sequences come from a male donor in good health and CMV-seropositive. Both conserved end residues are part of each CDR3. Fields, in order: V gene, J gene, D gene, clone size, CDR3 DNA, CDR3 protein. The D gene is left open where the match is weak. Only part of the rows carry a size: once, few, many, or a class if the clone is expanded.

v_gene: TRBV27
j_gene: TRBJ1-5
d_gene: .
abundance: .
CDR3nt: TGTGCCAGCAGTTTAAGAGATAGCAATCAGCCCCAGCATTTT
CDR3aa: CASSLRDSNQPQHF

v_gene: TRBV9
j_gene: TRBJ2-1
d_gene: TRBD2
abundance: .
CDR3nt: TGTGCCAGCAGCGTAGAAGCGGGAGTGTGGAATGAGCAGTTCTTC
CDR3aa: CASSVEAGVWNEQFF

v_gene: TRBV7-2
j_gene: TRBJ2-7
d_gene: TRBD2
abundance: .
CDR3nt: TGTGCCAGCAGCTCCGCCGAGAGAGCGGGAGCTAACGAGCAGTACTTC
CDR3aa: CASSSAERAGANEQYF

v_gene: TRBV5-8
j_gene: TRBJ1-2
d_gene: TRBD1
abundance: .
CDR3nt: TGTGCCAGCAGCTTGGTCCAGGGGGCGGGTAACTATGGCTACACCTTC
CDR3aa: CASSLVQGAGNYGYTF

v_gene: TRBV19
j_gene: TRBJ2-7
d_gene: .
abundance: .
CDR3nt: TGTGCCAGTAGTATCCGGGTCAACAGGGTTAGCGAGCAGTACTTC
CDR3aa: CASSIRVNRVSEQYF

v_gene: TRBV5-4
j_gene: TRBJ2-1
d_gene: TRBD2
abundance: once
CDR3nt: TGTGCCAGCAGCTCGGGACTAGCGGGATGGTCCTACAATGAGCAGTTCTTC
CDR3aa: CASSSGLAGWSYNEQFF

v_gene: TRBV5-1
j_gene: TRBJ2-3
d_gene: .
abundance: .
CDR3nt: TGCGCCAGCAGCTTGGAAGGCCGGGAGTACTTAGATACGCAGTATTTT
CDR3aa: CASSLEGREYLDTQYF

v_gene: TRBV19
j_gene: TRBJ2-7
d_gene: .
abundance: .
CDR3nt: TGTGCCAGTAGTGATGCCAGTTCCTACGAGCAGTACTTC
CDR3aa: CASSDASSYEQYF

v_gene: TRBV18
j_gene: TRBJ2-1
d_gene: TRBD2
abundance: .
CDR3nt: TGTGCCAGCTCACCAGGACTAGCGGGAAACAATGAGCAGTTCTTC
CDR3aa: CASSPGLAGNNEQFF

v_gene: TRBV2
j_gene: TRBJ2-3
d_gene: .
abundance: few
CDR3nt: TGTGCCAGCAGTGGAAGGCGGGCCCGCACAGATACGCAGTATTTT
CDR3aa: CASSGRRARTDTQYF

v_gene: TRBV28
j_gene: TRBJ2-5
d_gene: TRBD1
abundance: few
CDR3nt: TGTGCCAGCATGCCAGGGGGCCAAGGTCCAGAGACCCAGTACTTC
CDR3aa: CASMPGGQGPETQYF

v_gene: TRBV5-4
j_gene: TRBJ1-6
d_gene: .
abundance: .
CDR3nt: TGTGCCAGCAGCTGGAATGACAGGCGGCATTCACCCCTCCACTTT
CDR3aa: CASSWNDRRHSPLHF

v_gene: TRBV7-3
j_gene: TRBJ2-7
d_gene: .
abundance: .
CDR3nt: TGTGCCAGCAGCCCCGGCCCTTTCGGCGGAGGGACCCCCTACGAGCAGTACTTC
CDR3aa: CASSPGPFGGGTPYEQYF

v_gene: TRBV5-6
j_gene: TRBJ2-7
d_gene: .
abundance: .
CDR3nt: TGTGCCAGCAGCGGGGGGTCGGAAGGCCTCTACGAGCAGTACTTC
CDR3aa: CASSGGSEGLYEQYF

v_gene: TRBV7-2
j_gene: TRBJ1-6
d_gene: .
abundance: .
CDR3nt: TGTGCCAGCACCTCTAACAGGGTAGGAGGACCCCTCCACTTT
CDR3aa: CASTSNRVGGPLHF

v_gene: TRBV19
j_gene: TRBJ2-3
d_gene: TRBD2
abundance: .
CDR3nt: TGTGCCAGTAGTGTTAGCGGGGTTAGCACAGATACGCAGTATTTT
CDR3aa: CASSVSGVSTDTQYF

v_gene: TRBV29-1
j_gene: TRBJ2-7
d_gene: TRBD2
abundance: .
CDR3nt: TGCAGCGTCGGGGTCAACGTGGGTATTCGGACTAGCGCCTGCCTTGCCCACGAGCAGTACTTC
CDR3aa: CSVGVNVGIRTSACLAHEQYF

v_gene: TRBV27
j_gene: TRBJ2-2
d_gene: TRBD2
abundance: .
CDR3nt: TGTGCCAGCAGTTTCCGAGGACTAGCGGTAAACACCGGGGAGCTGTTTTTT
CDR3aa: CASSFRGLAVNTGELFF

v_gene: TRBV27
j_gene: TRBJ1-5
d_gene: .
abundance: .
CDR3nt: TGTGCCAGCAGCAGTAACAACAATCAGCCCCAGCATTTT
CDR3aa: CASSSNNNQPQHF

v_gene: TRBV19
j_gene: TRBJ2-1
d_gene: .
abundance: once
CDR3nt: TGTGCCAGTAGTTGGGGGGAGGGGGTCTATGAGCAGTTCTTC
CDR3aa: CASSWGEGVYEQFF

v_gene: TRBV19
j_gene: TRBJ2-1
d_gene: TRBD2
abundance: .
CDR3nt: TGTGCCAGTAGTTCCCGTCCAGCGGGGACCTCATACAATGAGCAGTTCTTC
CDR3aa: CASSSRPAGTSYNEQFF

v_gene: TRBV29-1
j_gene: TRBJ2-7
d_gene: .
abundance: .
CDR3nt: TGCAGCGTTGAAGGTGGGGGCTCCTACGAGCAGTACTTC
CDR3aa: CSVEGGGSYEQYF

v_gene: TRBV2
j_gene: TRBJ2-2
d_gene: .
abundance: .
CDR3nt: TGTGCCAGCATCCGGGACATAAACACCGGGGAGCTGTTTTTT
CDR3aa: CASIRDINTGELFF

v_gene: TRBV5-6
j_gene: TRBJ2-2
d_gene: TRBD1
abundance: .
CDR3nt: TGTGCCAGCATCGACAGGGCATCCACCGGGGAGCTGTTTTTT
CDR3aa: CASIDRASTGELFF

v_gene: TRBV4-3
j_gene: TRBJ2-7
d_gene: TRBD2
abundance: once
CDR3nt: TGCGCCAGCAGCCCCTCAGCCCCCCTAGCGGGGGGGGTCCTAACATACGAGCAGTACTTC
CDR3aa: CASSPSAPLAGGVLTYEQYF

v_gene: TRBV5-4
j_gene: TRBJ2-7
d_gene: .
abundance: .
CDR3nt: TGTGCCAGCAGCCTACAGGGTGGGGCTATTTACGAGCAGTACTTC
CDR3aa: CASSLQGGAIYEQYF

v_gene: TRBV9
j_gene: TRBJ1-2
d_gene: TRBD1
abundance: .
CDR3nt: TGTGCCAGCAGCCTGGGACAGCTTACTAACTATGGCTACACCTTC
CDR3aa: CASSLGQLTNYGYTF

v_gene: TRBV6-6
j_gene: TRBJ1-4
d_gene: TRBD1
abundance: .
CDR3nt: TGTGCCAGCAGTTACCCAGGGGGCGGTAATGAAAAACTGTTTTTT
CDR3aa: CASSYPGGGNEKLFF

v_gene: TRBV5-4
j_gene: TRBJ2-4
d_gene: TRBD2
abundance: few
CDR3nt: TGTGCCAGCAGCAAGGGGCTAGTCGGGGGGTACAGTCAGTACTTC
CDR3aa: CASSKGLVGGYSQYF

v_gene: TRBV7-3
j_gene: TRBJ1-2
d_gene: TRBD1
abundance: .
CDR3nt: TGTGCCAGCAGCTCGACAGGGGTTGATGGCTACACCTTC
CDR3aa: CASSSTGVDGYTF

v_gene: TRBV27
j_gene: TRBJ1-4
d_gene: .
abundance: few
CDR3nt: TGTGCCAGTGGGTCAAGGGGTAATGAAAAACTGTTTTTT
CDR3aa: CASGSRGNEKLFF

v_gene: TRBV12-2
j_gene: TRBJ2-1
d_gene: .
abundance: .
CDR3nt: TGTGCAAGTCGCTTAGACAGGGTGTTATCCTACAATGAGCAGTTCTTC
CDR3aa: CASRLDRVLSYNEQFF

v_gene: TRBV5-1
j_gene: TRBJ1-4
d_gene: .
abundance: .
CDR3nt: TGCGCCAGCAGCTTGGGGACAGTGGCTAATGAAAAACTGTTTTTT
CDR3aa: CASSLGTVANEKLFF

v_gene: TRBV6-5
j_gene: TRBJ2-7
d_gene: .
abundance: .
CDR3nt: TGTGCCAGCAGTTACTCCCCGGGGAAGCCACTCTACGAGCAGTACTTC
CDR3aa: CASSYSPGKPLYEQYF

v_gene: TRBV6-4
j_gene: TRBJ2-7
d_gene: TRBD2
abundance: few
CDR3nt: TGTGCCAGCAGCGCACTAGCGGGAGGGCCCTACGAGCAGTACTTC
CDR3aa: CASSALAGGPYEQYF

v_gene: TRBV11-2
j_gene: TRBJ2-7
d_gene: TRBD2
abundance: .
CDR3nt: TGTGCCAGCAGCTTAGACCTAGCGGTGACCTACGAGCAGTACTTC
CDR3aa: CASSLDLAVTYEQYF

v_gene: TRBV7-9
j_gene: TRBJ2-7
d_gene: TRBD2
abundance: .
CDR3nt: TGTGCCAGCAGTCCCCGGACTAGCGGGGCCTACGAGCAGTACTTC
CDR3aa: CASSPRTSGAYEQYF

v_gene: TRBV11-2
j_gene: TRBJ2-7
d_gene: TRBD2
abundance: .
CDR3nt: TGTGCCAGCAGTTTCCTCGGGGTAGCGGGCTCCTACGAGCAGTACTTC
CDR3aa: CASSFLGVAGSYEQYF

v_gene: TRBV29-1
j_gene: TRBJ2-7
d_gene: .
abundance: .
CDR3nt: TGCAGCGTAACAGGGGGGGACAGATTGTACGAGCAGTACTTC
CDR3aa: CSVTGGDRLYEQYF

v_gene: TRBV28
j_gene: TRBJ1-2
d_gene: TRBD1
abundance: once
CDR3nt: TGTGCCAGCAGAACGAGGGACAGACTCTATGGCTACACCTTC
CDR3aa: CASRTRDRLYGYTF

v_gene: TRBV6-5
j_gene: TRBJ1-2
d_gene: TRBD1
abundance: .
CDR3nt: TGTGCCAGCAGTTTCATAGGACAGGGGGCTTGGGGTGGCTACACCTTC
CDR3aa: CASSFIGQGAWGGYTF

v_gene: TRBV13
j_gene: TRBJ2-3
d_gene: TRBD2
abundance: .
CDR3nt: TGTGCCAGCAGCGCATCTAGCGGGAAGGATACGCAGTATTTT
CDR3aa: CASSASSGKDTQYF

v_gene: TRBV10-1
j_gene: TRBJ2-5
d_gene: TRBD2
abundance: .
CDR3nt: TGCGCCAGCAGTACCTATGAGGATACTAGCGGCCATCAAGAGACCCAGTACTTC
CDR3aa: CASSTYEDTSGHQETQYF

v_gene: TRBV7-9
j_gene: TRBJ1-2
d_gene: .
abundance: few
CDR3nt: TGTTCCAGCAGCTTAGGTCGGGGCTACACCTTC
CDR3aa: CSSSLGRGYTF

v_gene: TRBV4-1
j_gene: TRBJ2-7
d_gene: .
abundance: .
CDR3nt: TGCGCCAGCAGCCAAGATTGGAACGACTCCGAGCAGTACTTC
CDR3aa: CASSQDWNDSEQYF

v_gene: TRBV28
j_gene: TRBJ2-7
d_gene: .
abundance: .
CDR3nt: TGTGCCAGCAGTTTAGGCAGGGGGGACGAGCAGTACTTC
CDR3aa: CASSLGRGDEQYF